What follows are 21 T cell receptor beta chains derived from one specimen sequenced in a study of blood T cell repertoires in COVID-19. The method was immunoSEQ multiplex PCR; TCRdb's version includes in-frame clones alone and lacks a portion of them. The sample consists of fewer than 200,000 clones, over 80% of them appearing once. Sequencing used peripheral blood. Every receptor here comes from a woman of 80 years or more with active or convalescent COVID-19.

The CDR3 loop is CASSRGTDGHYGYTF. Here the CDR3 DNA reads TGTGCCAGCAGCAGAGGGACAGACGGGCACTATGGCTACACCTTC. The chain employs TRBV6-2 or TRBV6-3 and TRBJ1-2, with 7 bases identical to TRBD1. CDR1 is MNHEY and CDR2 is SVGEGT in the germline V gene. This CDR3 spans 15 amino acids. After removal of 6 bases from V and 3 bases from J, the junction contained 10 bases not matched to a gene.

The rearrangement joins TRBV7-2 to TRBJ2-7; D not resolved. Trimming took off 1 base at V and 0 bases at J, with 10 bases between the two ends. Germline assignment: CDR1 SGHTA and CDR2 FQGNSA. The length of the CDR3 is 15 residues. CDR3 sequence reads: CASSLVGGSSYEQYF. The CDR3 DNA reads TGTGCCAGCAGCTTAGTCGGCGGTAGCTCCTACGAGCAGTACTTC. The variable domain in full, completed from reference TRBV7-2 and TRBJ2-7, reads GAGVSQSPSNKVTEKGKDVELRCDPISGHTALYWYRQSLGQGLEFLIYFQGNSAPDKSGLPSDRFSAERTGGSVSTLTIQRTQQEDSAVYLCASSLVGGSSYEQYFGPGTRLTVT.

The rearrangement uses TRBV7-6 and TRBJ2-5; maybe TRBD2 (6 bases). The CDR3 is 15 residues long. Germline V lookup: CDR1 SGHVS, CDR2 FNYEAQ. The V gene lost 5 bases and the J gene lost 4 bases, with 17 bases spanning the gap. The CDR3 DNA sequence: TGTGCCAGCAGCGGGCGGGGCCGGGAAGGAGAGACCCAGTACTTC. This translates into CASSGRGREGETQYF.

Only one count was recorded for this clone. The V call is TRBV6-5, the J call TRBJ2-7, with D perhaps matching TRBD1 (6 bases). The CDR3 totals 14 residues. V shed 0 bases and J shed 5 bases, with 11 bases lying between them. CDR1 and CDR2 (germline): MNHEY, SVGAGI. The DNA for the CDR3 is TGTGCCAGCAGTTACTCGGCAGGGGTACACGAGCAGTACTTC. Translation: CASSYSAGVHEQYF.

The V gene is TRBV6-6, the J gene TRBJ1-5; D might be TRBD1 (5 bases). V lost 4 bases and J 3 bases, leaving 16 bases between the germline ends. This CDR3 comprises 16 residues. Germline V lookup: CDR1 MNHNY, CDR2 SVGAGI (reference sequence). CDR3 in DNA: TGTGCCAGCAGTTCCTACCTCGGGGGGACCAATCAGCCCCAGCATTTT. Amino acids: CASSSYLGGTNQPQHF.

The rearrangement uses TRBV4-3 and TRBJ2-7, with 8 bases fitting TRBD1. The CDR3 sequence is 15 residues long. Germline V gene data show CDR1 as LGHNA and CDR2 as YSLEER. V lost 5 bases, J lost 6 bases, and 12 bases stayed unmatched. The chain's CDR3 is CASSSTPNTGGEQYF. The CDR3 bases are TGCGCCAGCAGCTCCACTCCTAACACAGGGGGCGAGCAGTACTTC.

The CDR3 DNA follows: TGTGCCAGTAGTCCCCCAGGGTACGAGCAGTACTTC. Translating gives CASSPPGYEQYF. The chain joins TRBV19 to TRBJ2-7; tentatively, D is TRBD1 (5 bases). CDR1 is LNHDA, CDR2 SQIVND, per germline (reference sequence). The CDR3 length is 12 residues. Trimming pared 5 bases from V and 4 bases from J, leaving 9 bases between.

The rearrangement uses TRBV27 and TRBJ2-3; tentatively, D is TRBD2 (6 bases). The CDR3 runs to 15 residues. The ends were cut back, 2 bases at V and 2 bases at J, with 11 bases in the middle. The germline V gene encodes CDR1 MNHEY and CDR2 SMNVEV (reference sequence). This CDR3 reads CASSLGGRVTDTQYF. CDR3 in DNA: TGTGCCAGCAGTTTAGGAGGGCGCGTCACAGATACGCAGTATTTT.

The chain is built from TRBV20-1 and TRBJ1-2, with unresolved D. This CDR3 has 13 amino acids. In germline, CDR1 is DFQATT, CDR2 SNEGSKA (reference sequence). Trimming took 3 bases from V and 0 from J, leaving 8 bases between them. Written as DNA, the CDR3 is TGCAGTGCTAGTTTCGACACTAACTATGGCTACACCTTC. It is translated as CSASFDTNYGYTF.

About this clone: At the DNA level, this CDR3 is encoded by other sequences in the same sample as well. V gene TRBV3-1 (or the pseudogene TRBV3-2) combines with J gene TRBJ1-5; D perhaps matches TRBD1 (6 bases). Germline V gene sequence: CDR1 LGHDT, CDR2 YNNKEL (reference sequence). V lost 3 bases to trimming and J lost 4 bases, with 10 bases between them. This CDR3 is 14 amino acids long. DNA of the CDR3: TGTGCCAGCAGCCATGGCCAGGGGAATCAGCCCCAGCATTTT. Its protein is CASSHGQGNQPQHF.

V gene TRBV5-5 combines with J gene TRBJ1-5; D possibly corresponds to TRBD1 (6 bases). Per the germline V gene, CDR1 is SGHKS and CDR2 is YYEKEE (reference sequence). Trimming cost V 5 bases and J 3 bases, with 12 bases left between them. The CDR3 is 14 amino acids. CDR3 loop: CASRLGQNNQPQHF. The CDR3 DNA sequence: TGTGCCAGCAGACTAGGACAGAACAATCAGCCCCAGCATTTT.

The chain couples TRBV6-1 to TRBJ1-4; D perhaps matches TRBD1 (6 bases). CDR1 is MNHNS, CDR2 SASEGT, per germline. The ends were cut back, 2 bases at V and 1 base at J, with 14 bases in the middle. The length of the CDR3 is 17 residues. The CDR3 loop is CASSEFRQEKTNEKLFF. CDR3 coding DNA: TGTGCCAGCAGTGAATTCCGACAGGAGAAAACTAATGAAAAACTGTTTTTT.

The chain carries TRBV4-1 and TRBJ1-2; 9 bases map to TRBD1. This CDR3 is 14 amino acids long. The trim removed 5 bases at V and 5 bases at J, leaving 6 bases unmatched. Germline V gives CDR1 MGHRA, CDR2 YSYEKL. Written as DNA, the CDR3 is TGCGCCAGCAGCGGGCAGGGACAGGGTTATGGCTACACCTTC. Residues: CASSGQGQGYGYTF.

This clone was counted once. The CDR3 here is CASSGQGGTEAFF. The CDR3 coding sequence is TGCGCCAGCAGTGGACAGGGGGGAACTGAAGCTTTCTTT. This sequence joins TRBV10-1 and TRBJ1-1; TRBD1 matches at 9 bases. Germline CDR1 reads WNHNN; CDR2 reads SYGVQD (reference sequence). J gave up 5 bases and V 4 bases, and 2 bases lay outside the gene matches. This CDR3 region has 13 residues.

The rearrangement links TRBV5-4 to TRBJ2-6; D might be TRBD2 (6 bases). Germline V CDR1 and CDR2: SGHNT, YYREEE (reference sequence). V was clipped by 4 bases and J by 3 bases, with 14 bases between them. This CDR3 has 16 amino acids. Here the CDR3 reads CASSDAGGVGANVLTF. The CDR3 coding sequence is TGTGCCAGCAGCGACGCGGGCGGGGTTGGGGCCAACGTCCTGACTTTC.

The chain links TRBV3-1 (or the pseudogene TRBV3-2) to TRBJ2-2; weak D call: TRBD2 (6 bases). Between the trimmed V and J ends, which lost 6 bases and 3 bases, there was a span of 14 bases. This CDR3 is built from 15 residues. Germline V gene sequence: CDR1 LGHDT, CDR2 YNNKEL (reference sequence). This chain's CDR3 is CASRGPGSYTGELFF. The CDR3 DNA sequence: TGTGCCAGCAGAGGTCCCGGGAGCTACACCGGGGAGCTGTTTTTT.

The chain couples TRBV2 to TRBJ2-3; TRBD2 might be the D (7 bases). CDR1 and CDR2 from the germline V gene are SNHLY and FYNNEI. The CDR3 is 14 amino acids. Trimming pared 9 bases from V and 0 bases from J, leaving 13 bases between. The DNA for the CDR3 is TGTGCCAGAGGAAGGGGGGGTAGCACAGATACGCAGTATTTT. Translating it yields CARGRGGSTDTQYF.

This chain uses TRBV5-4 with TRBJ2-3, with 8 nucleotides matching TRBD1. Trimming removed 4 bases from V and 4 bases from J; junction bases left unmatched: 8. The CDR3 is 15 amino acids. Germline CDR1 reads SGHNT; CDR2 reads YYREEE (reference sequence). The CDR3 nucleotides are TGTGCCAGCAGCACGAAACAGGGGGTCGCAGATACGCAGTATTTT. This encodes CASSTKQGVADTQYF.

The chain couples TRBV5-1 to TRBJ1-3; no clear D. Germline CDR1 reads SGHRS; CDR2 reads YFSETQ. Trimming left V 4 bases short and J 4 bases short, with 15 bases between. The CDR3 covers 15 residues. DNA for the CDR3: TGCGCCAGCAGCCAGAACCCCTTGTCGGGAAACACCATATATTTT. Its translation is CASSQNPLSGNTIYF.

The rearrangement uses TRBV4-1 and TRBJ2-4; D may be TRBD2 (5 bases). The CDR3 extends over 16 amino acids. Trimming stripped 0 bases from V and 2 bases from J, with 11 bases between. Germline CDR1 reads MGHRA; CDR2 reads YSYEKL. The CDR3: CASSQEPGFTKNIQYF. CDR3 nucleotides: TGCGCCAGCAGCCAAGAACCGGGGTTTACCAAAAACATTCAGTACTTC.

The count of this clone is one. The chain carries TRBV4-3 and TRBJ1-5; 8 positions match TRBD1. CDR3 length: 15 amino acids. With V trimmed by 0 bases and J by 11 bases, 9 bases remained unmatched. In germline, CDR1 is LGHNA, CDR2 YSLEER. CDR3 in amino acids: CASSQERTGNSAQHF. CDR3 DNA: TGCGCCAGCAGCCAAGAAAGGACAGGGAATTCAGCCCAGCATTTT.